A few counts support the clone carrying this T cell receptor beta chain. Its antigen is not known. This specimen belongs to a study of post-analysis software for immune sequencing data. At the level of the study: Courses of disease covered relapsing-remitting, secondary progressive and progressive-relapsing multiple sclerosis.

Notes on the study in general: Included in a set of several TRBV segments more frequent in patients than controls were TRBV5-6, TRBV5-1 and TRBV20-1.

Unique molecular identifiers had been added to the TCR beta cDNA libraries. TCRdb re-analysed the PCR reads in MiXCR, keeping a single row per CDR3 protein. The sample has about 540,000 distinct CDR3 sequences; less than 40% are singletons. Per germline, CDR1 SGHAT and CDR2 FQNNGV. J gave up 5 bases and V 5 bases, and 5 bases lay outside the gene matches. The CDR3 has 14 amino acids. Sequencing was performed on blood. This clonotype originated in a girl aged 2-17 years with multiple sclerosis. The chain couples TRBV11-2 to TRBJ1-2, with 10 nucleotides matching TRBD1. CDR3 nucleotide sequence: TGTGCCAGCAGCGCCGGGACAGGGGCGTATGGCTACACCTTC. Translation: CASSAGTGAYGYTF.